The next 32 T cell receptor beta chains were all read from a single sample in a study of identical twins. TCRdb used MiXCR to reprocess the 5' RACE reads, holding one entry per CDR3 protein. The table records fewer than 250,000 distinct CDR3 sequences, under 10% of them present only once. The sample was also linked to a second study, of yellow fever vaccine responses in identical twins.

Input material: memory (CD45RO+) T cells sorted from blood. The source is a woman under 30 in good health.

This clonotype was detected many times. This chain's CDR3 is CASSAGLSQETQYF. CDR3 bases: TGCGCCAGCAGCGCGGGACTATCTCAAGAGACCCAGTACTTC. The chain couples TRBV5-1 to TRBJ2-5, with 7 positions matching TRBD2. The CDR3 length is 14 residues. Trimming took 4 bases from V and 2 from J; bases not matched to a gene: 5. Germline V gives CDR1 SGHRS, CDR2 YFSETQ. Full variable domain (rest looked up from reference TRBV5-1 and TRBJ2-5): KAGVTQTPRYLIKTRGQQVTLSCSPISGHRSVSWYQQTPGQGLQFLFEYFSETQRNKGNFPGRFSGRQFSNSRSEMNVSTLELGDSALYLCASSAGLSQETQYFGPGTRLLVL.

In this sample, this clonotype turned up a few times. CDR3 sequence reads: CASSATTGGTEAFF. The DNA for the CDR3 is TGCGCCAGCAGCGCCACGACAGGGGGCACTGAAGCTTTCTTT. The chain links TRBV5-1 to TRBJ1-1, with 9 bases lining up with TRBD1. Germline V gene data show CDR1 as SGHRS and CDR2 as YFSETQ. V lost 4 bases, J lost 4 bases, and 5 bases stayed unmatched. This CDR3 is built from 14 residues.

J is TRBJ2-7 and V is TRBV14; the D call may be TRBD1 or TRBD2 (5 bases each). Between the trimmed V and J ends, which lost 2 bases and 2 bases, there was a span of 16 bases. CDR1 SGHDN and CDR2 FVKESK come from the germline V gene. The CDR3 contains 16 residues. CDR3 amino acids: CASSQPGGSSTYEQYF. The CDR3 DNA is TGTGCCAGCAGCCAACCTGGGGGTAGCAGCACCTACGAGCAGTACTTC.

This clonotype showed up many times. CDR3 region: CASSYDRFYGYTF. The CDR3 nucleotides read TGTGCCAGCAGTTACGACAGGTTTTATGGCTACACCTTC. The chain uses TRBV6-2 or TRBV6-3 and TRBJ1-2; weak D call: TRBD1 (6 bases). CDR1 is MNHEY, CDR2 SVGEGT, per germline. Trimming left V 2 bases short and J 5 bases short, with 9 bases between. The CDR3 runs to 13 residues.

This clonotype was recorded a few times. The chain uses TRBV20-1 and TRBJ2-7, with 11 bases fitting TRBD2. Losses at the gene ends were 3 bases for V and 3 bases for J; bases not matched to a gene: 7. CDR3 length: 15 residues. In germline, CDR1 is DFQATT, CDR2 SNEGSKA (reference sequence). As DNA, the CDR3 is TGCAGTGCTAGGGCACTAGCGGGGGACTTCTACGAGCAGTACTTC. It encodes CSARALAGDFYEQYF.

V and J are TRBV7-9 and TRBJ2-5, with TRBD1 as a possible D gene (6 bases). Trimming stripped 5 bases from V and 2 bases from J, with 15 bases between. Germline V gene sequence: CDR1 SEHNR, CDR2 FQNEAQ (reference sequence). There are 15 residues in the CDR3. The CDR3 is CASSPPTGLQETQYF. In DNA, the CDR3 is TGTGCCAGCAGCCCACCGACAGGATTACAAGAGACCCAGTACTTC.

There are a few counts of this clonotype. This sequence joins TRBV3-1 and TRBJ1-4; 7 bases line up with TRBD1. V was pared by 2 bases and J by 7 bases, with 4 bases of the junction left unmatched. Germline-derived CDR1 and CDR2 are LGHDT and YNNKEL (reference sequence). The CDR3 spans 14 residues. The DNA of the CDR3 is TGTGCCAGCAGCCAATCAGGGGGAGGTGAAAAACTGTTTTTT. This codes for CASSQSGGGEKLFF.

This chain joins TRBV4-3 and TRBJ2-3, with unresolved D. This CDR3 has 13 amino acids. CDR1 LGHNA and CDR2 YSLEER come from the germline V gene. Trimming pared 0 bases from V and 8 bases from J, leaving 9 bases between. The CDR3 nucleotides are TGCGCCAGCAGCCAAGATCGTTGGGGTACGCAGTATTTT. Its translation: CASSQDRWGTQYF.

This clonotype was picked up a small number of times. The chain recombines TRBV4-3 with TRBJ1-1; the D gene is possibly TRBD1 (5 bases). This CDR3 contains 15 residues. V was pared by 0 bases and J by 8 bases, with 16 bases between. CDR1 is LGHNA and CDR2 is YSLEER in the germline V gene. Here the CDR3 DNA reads TGCGCCAGCAGCCAAGAAGCGTCGACAGTTCGCGAAGCTTTCTTT. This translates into CASSQEASTVREAFF.

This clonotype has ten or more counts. The CDR3: CASSFLNYEQYF. CDR3 nucleotide sequence: TGTGCCAGCAGCTTCCTAAACTACGAGCAGTACTTC. The gene calls are TRBV5-4 and TRBJ2-7; D unresolved. Germline CDR1 and CDR2: SGHNT and YYREEE (reference sequence). CDR3 length equals 12 residues. V gave up 2 bases and J gave up 3 bases, with 6 bases separating them.

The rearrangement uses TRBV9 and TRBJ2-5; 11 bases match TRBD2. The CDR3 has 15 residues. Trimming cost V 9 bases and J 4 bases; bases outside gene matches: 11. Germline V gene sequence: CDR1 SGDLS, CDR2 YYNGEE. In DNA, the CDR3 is TGTGCCACCCAGACCCCTAGCGGGGGGCCAGAGACCCAGTACTTC. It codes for CATQTPSGGPETQYF. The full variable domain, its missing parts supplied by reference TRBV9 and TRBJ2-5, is DSGVTQTPKHLITATGQRVTLRCSPRSGDLSVYWYQQSLDQGLQFLIQYYNGEERAKGNILERFSAQQFPDLHSELNLSSLELGDSALYFCATQTPSGGPETQYFGPGTRLLVL.

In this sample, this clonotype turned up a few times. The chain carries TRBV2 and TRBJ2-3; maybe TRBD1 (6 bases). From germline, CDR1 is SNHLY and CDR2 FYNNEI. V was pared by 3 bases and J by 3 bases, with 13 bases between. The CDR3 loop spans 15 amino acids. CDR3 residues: CASSDFGRGTDTQYF. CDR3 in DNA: TGTGCCAGCAGTGACTTTGGCAGGGGAACAGATACGCAGTATTTT.

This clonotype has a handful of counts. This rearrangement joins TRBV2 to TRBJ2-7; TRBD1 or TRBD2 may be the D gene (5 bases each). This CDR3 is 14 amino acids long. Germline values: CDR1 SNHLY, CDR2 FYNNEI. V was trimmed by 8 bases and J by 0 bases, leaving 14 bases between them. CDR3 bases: TGTGCCAGCGGACCCGGGACGCTCTCCTACGAGCAGTACTTC. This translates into CASGPGTLSYEQYF.

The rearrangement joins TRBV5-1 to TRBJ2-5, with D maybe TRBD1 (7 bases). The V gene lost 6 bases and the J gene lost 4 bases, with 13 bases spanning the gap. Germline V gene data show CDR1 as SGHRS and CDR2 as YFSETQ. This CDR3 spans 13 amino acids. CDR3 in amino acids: CASNPGGTETQYF. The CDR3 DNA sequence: TGCGCCAGCAACCCAGGGGGGACAGAGACCCAGTACTTC. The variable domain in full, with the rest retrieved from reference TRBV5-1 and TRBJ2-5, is KAGVTQTPRYLIKTRGQQVTLSCSPISGHRSVSWYQQTPGQGLQFLFEYFSETQRNKGNFPGRFSGRQFSNSRSEMNVSTLELGDSALYLCASNPGGTETQYFGPGTRLLVL.

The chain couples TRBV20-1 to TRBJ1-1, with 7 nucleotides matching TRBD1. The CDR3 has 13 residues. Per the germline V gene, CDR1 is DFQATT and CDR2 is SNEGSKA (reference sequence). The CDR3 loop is CRQGQSGSAEAFF. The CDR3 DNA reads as TGCAGACAGGGACAGAGTGGTTCTGCTGAAGCTTTCTTT.

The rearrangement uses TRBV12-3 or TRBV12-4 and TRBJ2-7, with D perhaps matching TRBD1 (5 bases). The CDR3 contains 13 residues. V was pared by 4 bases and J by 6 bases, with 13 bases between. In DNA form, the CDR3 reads TGTGCCAGCAGTTCCTTCCTAGGGGCCGAGCAGTACTTC. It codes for CASSSFLGAEQYF.

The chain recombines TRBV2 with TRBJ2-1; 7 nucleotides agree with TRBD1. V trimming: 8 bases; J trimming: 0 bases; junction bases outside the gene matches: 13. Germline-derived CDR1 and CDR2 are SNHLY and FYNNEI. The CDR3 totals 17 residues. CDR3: CASLGTDSLSSYNEQFF. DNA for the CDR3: TGTGCCAGCTTGGGGACAGATAGTTTGAGCTCCTACAATGAGCAGTTCTTC.

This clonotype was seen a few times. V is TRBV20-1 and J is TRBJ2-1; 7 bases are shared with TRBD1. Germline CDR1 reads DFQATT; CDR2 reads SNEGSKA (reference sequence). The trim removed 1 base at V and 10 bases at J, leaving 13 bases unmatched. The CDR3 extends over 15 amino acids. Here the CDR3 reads CSARVGQGESNEQFF. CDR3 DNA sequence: TGCAGTGCTAGAGTGGGGCAGGGGGAATCGAACGAGCAGTTCTTC.

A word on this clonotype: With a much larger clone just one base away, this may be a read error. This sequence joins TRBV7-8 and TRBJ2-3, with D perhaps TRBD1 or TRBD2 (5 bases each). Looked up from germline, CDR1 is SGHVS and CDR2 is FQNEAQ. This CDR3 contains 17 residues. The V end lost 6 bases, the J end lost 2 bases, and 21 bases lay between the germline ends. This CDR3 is CASRRSVGAEVTDTQYF. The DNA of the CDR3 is TGTGCCAGCAGACGCAGCGTTGGGGCGGAGGTCACAGATACGCAGTATTTT.

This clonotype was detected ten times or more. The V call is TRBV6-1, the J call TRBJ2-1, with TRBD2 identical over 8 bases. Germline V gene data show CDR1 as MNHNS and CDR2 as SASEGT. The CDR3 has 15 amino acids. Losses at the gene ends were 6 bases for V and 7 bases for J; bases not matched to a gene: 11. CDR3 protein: CASSVRGGVINEQFF. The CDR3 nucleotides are TGTGCCAGCAGCGTCCGGGGGGGAGTTATTAATGAGCAGTTCTTC.

In DNA, the CDR3 is TGTGCCAGCAGCTGGATCGACGGCGGGAGCACAGATACGCAGTATTTT. Protein sequence: CASSWIDGGSTDTQYF. The chain links TRBV5-5 to TRBJ2-3; possible D gene TRBD2, 5 bases. V was trimmed by 3 bases and J by 0 bases, leaving 14 bases between them. There are 16 residues in the CDR3. CDR1 SGHKS and CDR2 YYEKEE come from the germline V gene (reference sequence).

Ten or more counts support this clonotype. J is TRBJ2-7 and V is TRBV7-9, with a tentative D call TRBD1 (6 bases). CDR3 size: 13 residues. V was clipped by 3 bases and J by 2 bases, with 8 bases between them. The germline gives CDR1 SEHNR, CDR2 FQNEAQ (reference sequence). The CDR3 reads CASSLGQPYEQYF. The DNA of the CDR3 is TGTGCCAGCAGCTTGGGACAACCCTACGAGCAGTACTTC.

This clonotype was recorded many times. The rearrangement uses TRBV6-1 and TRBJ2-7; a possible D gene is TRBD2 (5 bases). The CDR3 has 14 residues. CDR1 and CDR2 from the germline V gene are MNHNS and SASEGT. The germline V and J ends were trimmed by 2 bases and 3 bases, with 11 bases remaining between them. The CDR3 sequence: CASSELAEGYEQYF. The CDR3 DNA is TGTGCCAGCAGTGAACTAGCCGAGGGCTACGAGCAGTACTTC.

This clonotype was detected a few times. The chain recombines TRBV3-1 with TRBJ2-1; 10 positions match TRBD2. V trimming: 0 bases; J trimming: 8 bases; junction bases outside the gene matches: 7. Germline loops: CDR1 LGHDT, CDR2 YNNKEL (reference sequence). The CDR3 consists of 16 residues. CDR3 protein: CASSQDFSGGADEQFF. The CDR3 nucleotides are TGTGCCAGCAGCCAAGATTTCAGCGGGGGGGCAGATGAGCAGTTCTTC.

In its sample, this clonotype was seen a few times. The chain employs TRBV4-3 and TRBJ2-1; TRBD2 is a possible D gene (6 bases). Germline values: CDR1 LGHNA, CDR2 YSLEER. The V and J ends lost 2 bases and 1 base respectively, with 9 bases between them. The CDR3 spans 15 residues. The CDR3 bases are TGCGCCAGCAGCCAAAATCGGGAGTCCTACAATGAGCAGTTCTTC. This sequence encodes CASSQNRESYNEQFF.

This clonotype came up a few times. CDR3 DNA: TGTGCCAGCAGCGCGCGGGAGCGGGGGTTCGAGACCCAGTACTTC. This translates into CASSARERGFETQYF. The V and J genes are TRBV7-2 and TRBJ2-5, with 8 bases matching TRBD2. The CDR3 covers 15 residues. J lost 5 bases, V lost 5 bases, and 10 bases had no gene match. In germline, CDR1 is SGHTA, CDR2 FQGNSA.

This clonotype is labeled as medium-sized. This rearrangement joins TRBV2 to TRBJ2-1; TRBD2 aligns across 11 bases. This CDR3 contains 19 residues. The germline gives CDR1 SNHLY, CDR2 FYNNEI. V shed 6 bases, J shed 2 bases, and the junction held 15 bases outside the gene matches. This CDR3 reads CASREPGTSGSKPYNEQFF. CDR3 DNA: TGTGCCAGCAGGGAACCCGGGACTAGCGGATCTAAACCCTACAATGAGCAGTTCTTC.

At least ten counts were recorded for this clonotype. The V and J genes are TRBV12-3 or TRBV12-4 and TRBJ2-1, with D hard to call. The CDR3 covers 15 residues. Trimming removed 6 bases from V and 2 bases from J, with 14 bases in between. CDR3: CASSPYVVPYNEQFF. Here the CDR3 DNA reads TGTGCCAGCAGCCCCTATGTAGTCCCCTACAATGAGCAGTTCTTC.

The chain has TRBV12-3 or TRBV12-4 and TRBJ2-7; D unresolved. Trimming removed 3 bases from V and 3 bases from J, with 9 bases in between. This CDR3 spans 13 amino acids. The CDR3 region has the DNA TGTGCCAGCAGTTTGGCCAGCCTCTACGAGCAGTACTTC. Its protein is CASSLASLYEQYF.

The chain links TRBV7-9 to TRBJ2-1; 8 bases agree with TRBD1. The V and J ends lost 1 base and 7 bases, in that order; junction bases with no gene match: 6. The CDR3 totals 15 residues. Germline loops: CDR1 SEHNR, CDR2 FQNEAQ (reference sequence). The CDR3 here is CASSLGQGAGNEQFF. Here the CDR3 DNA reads TGTGCCAGCAGCTTAGGTCAGGGGGCAGGAAATGAGCAGTTCTTC.

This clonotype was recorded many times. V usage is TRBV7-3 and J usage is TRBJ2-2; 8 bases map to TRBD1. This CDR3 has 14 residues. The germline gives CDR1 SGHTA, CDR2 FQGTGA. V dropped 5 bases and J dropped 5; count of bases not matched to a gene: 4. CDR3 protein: CASSTGGSTGELFF. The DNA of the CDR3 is TGTGCCAGCAGCACAGGGGGGTCAACCGGGGAGCTGTTTTTT.

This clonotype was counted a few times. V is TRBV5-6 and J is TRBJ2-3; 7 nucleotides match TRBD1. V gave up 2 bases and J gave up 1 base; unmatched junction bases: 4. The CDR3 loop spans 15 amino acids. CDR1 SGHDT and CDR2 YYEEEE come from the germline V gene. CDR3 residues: CASSFKGAGTDTQYF. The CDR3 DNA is TGTGCCAGCAGCTTCAAGGGGGCGGGCACAGATACGCAGTATTTT.